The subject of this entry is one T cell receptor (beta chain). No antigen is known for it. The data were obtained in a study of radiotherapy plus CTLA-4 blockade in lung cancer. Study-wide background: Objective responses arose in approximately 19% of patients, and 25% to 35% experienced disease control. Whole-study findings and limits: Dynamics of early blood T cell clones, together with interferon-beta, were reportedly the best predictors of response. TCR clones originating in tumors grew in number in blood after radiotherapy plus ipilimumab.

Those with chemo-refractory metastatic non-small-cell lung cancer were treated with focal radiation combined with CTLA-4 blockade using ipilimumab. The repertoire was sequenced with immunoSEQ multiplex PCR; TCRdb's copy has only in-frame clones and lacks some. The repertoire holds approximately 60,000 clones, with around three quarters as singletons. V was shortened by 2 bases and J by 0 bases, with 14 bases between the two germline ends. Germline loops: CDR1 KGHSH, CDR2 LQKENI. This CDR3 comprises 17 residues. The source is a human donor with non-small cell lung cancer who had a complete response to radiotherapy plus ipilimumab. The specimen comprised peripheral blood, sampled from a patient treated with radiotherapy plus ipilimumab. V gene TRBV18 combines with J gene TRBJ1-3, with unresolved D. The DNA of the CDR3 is TGTGCCAGCTCACCATACGGTGAAGGGCTCTCTGGAAACACCATATATTTT. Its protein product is CASSPYGEGLSGNTIYF.